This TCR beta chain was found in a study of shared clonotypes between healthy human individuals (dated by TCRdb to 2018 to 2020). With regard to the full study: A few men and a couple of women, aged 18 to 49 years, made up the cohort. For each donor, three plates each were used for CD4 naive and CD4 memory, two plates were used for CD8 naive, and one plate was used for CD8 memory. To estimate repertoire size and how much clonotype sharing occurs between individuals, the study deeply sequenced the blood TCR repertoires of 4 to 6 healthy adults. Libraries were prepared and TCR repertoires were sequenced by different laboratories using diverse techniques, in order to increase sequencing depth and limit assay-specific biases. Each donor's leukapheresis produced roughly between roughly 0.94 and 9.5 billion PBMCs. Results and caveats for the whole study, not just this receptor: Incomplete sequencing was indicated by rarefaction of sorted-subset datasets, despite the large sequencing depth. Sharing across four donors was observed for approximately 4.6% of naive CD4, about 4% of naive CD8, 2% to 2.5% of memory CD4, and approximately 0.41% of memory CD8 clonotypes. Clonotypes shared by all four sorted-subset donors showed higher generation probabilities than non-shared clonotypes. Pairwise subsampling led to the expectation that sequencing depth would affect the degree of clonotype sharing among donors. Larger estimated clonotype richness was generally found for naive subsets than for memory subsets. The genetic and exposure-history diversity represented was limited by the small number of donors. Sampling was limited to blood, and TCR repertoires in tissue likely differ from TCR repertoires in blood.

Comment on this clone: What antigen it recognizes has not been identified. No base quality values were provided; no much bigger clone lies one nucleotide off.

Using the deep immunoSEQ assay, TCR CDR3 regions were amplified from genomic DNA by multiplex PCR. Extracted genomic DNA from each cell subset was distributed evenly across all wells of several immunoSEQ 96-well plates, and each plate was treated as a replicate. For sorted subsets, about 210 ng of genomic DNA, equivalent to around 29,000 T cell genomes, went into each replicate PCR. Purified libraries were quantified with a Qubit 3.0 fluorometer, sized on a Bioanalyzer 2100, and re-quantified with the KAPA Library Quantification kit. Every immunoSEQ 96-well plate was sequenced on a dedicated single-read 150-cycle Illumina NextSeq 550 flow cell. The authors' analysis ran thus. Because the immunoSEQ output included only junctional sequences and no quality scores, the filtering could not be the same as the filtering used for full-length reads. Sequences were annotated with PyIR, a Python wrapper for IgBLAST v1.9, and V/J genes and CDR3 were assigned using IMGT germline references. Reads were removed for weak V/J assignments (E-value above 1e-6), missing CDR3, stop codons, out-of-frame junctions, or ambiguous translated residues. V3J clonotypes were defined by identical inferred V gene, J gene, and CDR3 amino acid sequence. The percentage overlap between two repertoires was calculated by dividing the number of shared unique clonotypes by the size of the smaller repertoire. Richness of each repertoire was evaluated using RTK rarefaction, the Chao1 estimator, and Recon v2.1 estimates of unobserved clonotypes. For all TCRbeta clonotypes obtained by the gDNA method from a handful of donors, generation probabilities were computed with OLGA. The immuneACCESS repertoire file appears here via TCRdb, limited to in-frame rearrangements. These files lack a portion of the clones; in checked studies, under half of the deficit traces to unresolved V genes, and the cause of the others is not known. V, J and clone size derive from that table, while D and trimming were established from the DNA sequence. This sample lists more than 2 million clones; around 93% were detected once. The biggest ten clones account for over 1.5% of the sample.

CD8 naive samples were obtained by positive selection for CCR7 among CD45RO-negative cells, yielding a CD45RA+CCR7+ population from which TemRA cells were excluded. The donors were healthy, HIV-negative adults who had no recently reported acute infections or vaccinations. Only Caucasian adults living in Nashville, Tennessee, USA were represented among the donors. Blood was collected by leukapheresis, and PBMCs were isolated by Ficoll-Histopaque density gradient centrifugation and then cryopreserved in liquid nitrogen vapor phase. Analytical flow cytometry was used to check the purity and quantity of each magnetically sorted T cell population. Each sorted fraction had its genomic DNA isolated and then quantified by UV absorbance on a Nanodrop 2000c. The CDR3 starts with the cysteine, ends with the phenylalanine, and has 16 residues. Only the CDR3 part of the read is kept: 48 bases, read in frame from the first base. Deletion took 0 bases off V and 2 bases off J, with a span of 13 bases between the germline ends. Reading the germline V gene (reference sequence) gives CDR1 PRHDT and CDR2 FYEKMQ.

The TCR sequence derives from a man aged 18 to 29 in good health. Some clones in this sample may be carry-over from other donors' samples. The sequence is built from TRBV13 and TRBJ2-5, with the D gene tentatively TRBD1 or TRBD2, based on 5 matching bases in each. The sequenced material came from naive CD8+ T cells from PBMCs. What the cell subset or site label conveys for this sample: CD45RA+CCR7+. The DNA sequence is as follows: TGTGCCAGCAGCTTAGGGAGGGGCGAGGCTCAAGAGACCCAGTACTTC. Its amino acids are CASSLGRGEAQETQYF.